The entry that follows covers one TCR beta chain sequence. The data are from a study of cytomegalovirus exposure and HLA in healthy donors. The CDR3 runs to 16 residues. Per germline, CDR1 LNHNV and CDR2 YYDKDF (reference sequence). Trimming shortened V by 1 base and J by 5 bases, and 14 bases separated the two germline ends. Sequencing used immunoSEQ multiplex PCR; TCRdb keeps in-frame clones, though not all of them. The table lists 200,000 to 250,000 clones, roughly 91% of them singletons. The sequence was collected from a woman in her late teens or twenties in good health and CMV-seropositive. The rearrangement links TRBV15 to TRBJ1-4; weak D call: TRBD1 (6 bases). Sequenced input: PBMCs. DNA of the CDR3: TGTGCCACCAGCAGAGCAGGGGCGTTCCGAAATGAAAAACTGTTTTTT. Translated: CATSRAGAFRNEKLFF.